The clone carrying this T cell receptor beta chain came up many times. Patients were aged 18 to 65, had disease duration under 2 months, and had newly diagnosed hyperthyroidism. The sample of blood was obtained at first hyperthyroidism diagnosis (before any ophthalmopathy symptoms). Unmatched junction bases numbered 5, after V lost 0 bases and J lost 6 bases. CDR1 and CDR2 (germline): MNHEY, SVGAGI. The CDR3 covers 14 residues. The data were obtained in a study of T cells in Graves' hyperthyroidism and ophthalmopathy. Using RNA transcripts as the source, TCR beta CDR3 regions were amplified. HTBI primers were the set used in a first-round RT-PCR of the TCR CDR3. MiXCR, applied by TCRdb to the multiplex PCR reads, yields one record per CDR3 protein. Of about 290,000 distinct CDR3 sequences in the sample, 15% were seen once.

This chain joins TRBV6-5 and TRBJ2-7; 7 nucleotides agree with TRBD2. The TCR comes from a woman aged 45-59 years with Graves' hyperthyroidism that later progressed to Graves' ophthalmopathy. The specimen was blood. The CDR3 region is CASSYSVVAGEQYF. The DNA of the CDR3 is TGTGCCAGCAGTTACTCGGTAGTAGCGGGCGAGCAGTACTTC.